These T cell receptor beta chains were read from a single sample in a study of response to subunit inactivated influenza vaccine. TCRdb processed the RT-PCR reads anew with MiXCR; each CDR3 protein has one entry. The table lists more than 250,000 distinct CDR3 sequences, 21% of them singletons. Here the sequenced sample was PBMCs from blood, taken approximately 20 months after vaccination. The receptors derive from a man in his fifties or sixties who received an inactivated influenza vaccine. Both conserved end residues are part of each CDR3. The D gene is left open where the match is weak. A row's size may be missing; if present it is once, few, many or a size class.

-	TRBV29-1	-	TRBJ2-2	TGCAGCGTTGGGACAAAGGTGGCCGGGGAGCTGTTTTTT	CSVGTKVAGELFF
-	TRBV7-8	many	TRBJ2-3	TGTGCCAGCAGCTTAGCGGCAGGGTGGGATACGCAGTATTTT	CASSLAAGWDTQYF
-	TRBV23-1	-	TRBJ2-7	TGCGCCAGCAGTCAAAACTTGCGGGCGCACGAGCAGTACTTC	CASSQNLRAHEQYF
-	TRBV18	-	TRBJ1-4	TGTGCCAGCTCACCTTCCCGGACAGTTGAAAAACTGTTTTTT	CASSPSRTVEKLFF
-	TRBV12-3/TRBV12-4	many	TRBJ1-2	TGTGCCAGCAGCGAATCTGGACAGTTCGGTCGGACCTTC	CASSESGQFGRTF
-	TRBV6-1	few	TRBJ2-7	TGTGCCAGCAGGGACACAGGGATTTCCTACGAGCAGTACTTC	CASRDTGISYEQYF
-	TRBV10-3	-	TRBJ2-7	TGTGCCATCAGTGAGACCAGAGACCCCTACGAGCAGTACTTC	CAISETRDPYEQYF
TRBD1	TRBV3-1	-	TRBJ1-4	TGTGCCAGCAGCCAAGGTTTTCGACAGGGGTTTGGCCTTGGCGAAAAACTGTTTTTT	CASSQGFRQGFGLGEKLFF
-	TRBV6-2/TRBV6-3	-	TRBJ1-1	TGTGCCAGCTCAAGTCCGATGAACACTGAAGCTTTCTTT	CASSSPMNTEAFF
TRBD2	TRBV29-1	-	TRBJ2-1	TGCAGCGTCTGCGGGGGGCGCGACGGGGATTACAATGAGCAGTTCTTC	CSVCGGRDGDYNEQFF
TRBD1	TRBV30	-	TRBJ1-2	TGTGCCTGGAGGTATGGGACAGGGGATGGCTACACCTTC	CAWRYGTGDGYTF
-	TRBV12-3/TRBV12-4	-	TRBJ2-5	TGTGCCAGCAGTTTAGGAGCTAGCGTAGAGACCCAGTACTTC	CASSLGASVETQYF
-	TRBV21-1	few	TRBJ2-1	TGTGCCAGCATCAAGAGGCGGGGGAGGGCCTCGCAGCAGTTCTTC	CASIKRRGRASQQFF
-	TRBV20-1	-	TRBJ1-4	TGCAGTGCTAGATCGCGCCAGTTAGCAACTAATGAAAAACTGTTTTTT	CSARSRQLATNEKLFF
-	TRBV4-1	few	TRBJ2-7	TGCGCCAGCAGCCAGAGGGTGGAGGATGACGAGCAGTACTTC	CASSQRVEDDEQYF
TRBD1	TRBV2	few	TRBJ1-1	TGTGCCAGCAGTTGGACAGGGGTTGCGGACACTGAAGCTTTCTTT	CASSWTGVADTEAFF
TRBD1	TRBV7-9	-	TRBJ2-3	TGTGCCAGCAGCTTAGGAAGGACAGGTAGCACAGATACGCAGTATTTT	CASSLGRTGSTDTQYF
-	TRBV6-6	few	TRBJ2-7	TGTGCCAGCACCGCCCGCGCCTTCTACGAGCAGTACTTC	CASTARAFYEQYF
TRBD2	TRBV20-1	-	TRBJ2-3	TGCAGTGCCCCCCCGATCGCGGGAGCAGATACGCAGTATTTT	CSAPPIAGADTQYF
TRBD2	TRBV10-3	-	TRBJ2-3	TGTGCCATCTGTGCGACGGGACTAGACACAGATACGCAGTATTTT	CAICATGLDTDTQYF
TRBD1	TRBV19	-	TRBJ2-5	TGTGCTAGACAGGGTTCGGAGACCCAGTACTTC	CARQGSETQYF
-	TRBV10-3	-	TRBJ1-5	TGTGCCATCAGTGAGTCCTGGGGGAGCAATCAGCCCCAGCATTTT	CAISESWGSNQPQHF
-	TRBV12-3/TRBV12-4	-	TRBJ1-2	TGTGCCAGCAGTCCCTCCGGGACATTGGTTTCTAACTATGGCTACACCTTC	CASSPSGTLVSNYGYTF
TRBD1	TRBV12-3/TRBV12-4	-	TRBJ2-5	TGTGCCAGCAGTTCCGGGACAGGGTATCAGACCCAGTACTTC	CASSSGTGYQTQYF
TRBD2	TRBV11-2	-	TRBJ2-2	TGTGCCAGCAGCTTAGATCTTCCCCTAGCGGGGCGTCCGAACACCGGGGAGCTGTTTTTT	CASSLDLPLAGRPNTGELFF
TRBD1	TRBV7-2	-	TRBJ2-1	TGTGCCACCGCCCAGGACAGGGGAACCCACAATGAGCAGTTCTTC	CATAQDRGTHNEQFF
TRBD2	TRBV11-2	few	TRBJ2-1	TGTGCCAGCAGCGGCGCGACTAGCGGGACTGGGTACAATGAGCAGTTCTTC	CASSGATSGTGYNEQFF
-	TRBV2	many	TRBJ1-2	TGTGCCAGCAGCGACAGAGGTGGCTACACCTTC	CASSDRGGYTF
TRBD2	TRBV11-2	-	TRBJ2-1	TGTGCCAGCAGCTTAGGAGCGGGGGGCCCCAATGAGCAGTTCTTC	CASSLGAGGPNEQFF
-	TRBV10-1	few	TRBJ1-1	TGCGCCAGCAGTATGTCAGGGAGGGGCACTGAAGCTTTCTTT	CASSMSGRGTEAFF
TRBD1	TRBV7-8	-	TRBJ2-7	TGTGCCAGCGCTGGACAGGTTACCTACGAGCAGTACTTC	CASAGQVTYEQYF